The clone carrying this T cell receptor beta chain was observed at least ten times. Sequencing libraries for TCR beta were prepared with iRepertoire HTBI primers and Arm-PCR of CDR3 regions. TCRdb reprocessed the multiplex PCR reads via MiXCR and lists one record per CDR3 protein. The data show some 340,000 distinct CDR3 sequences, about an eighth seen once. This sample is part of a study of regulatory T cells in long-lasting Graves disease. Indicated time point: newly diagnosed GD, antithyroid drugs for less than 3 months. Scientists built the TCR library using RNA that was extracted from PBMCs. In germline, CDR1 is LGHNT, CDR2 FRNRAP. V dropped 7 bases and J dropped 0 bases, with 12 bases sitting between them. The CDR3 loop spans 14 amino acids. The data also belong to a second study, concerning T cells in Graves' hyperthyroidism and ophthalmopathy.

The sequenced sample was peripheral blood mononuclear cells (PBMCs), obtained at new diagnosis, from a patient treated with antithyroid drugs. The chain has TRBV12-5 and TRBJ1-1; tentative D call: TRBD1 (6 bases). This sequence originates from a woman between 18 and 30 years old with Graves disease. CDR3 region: CASAKQGMNTEAFF. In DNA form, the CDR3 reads TGTGCTAGTGCCAAACAGGGAATGAACACTGAAGCTTTCTTT.